This T cell receptor (beta chain) was sequenced in a study of blood T cell repertoires in COVID-19. Study-wide background: The samples span acute and convalescent COVID-19 from the United States, Italy and Spain. T cells, B-cell-depleted T cells, or PBMCs provided the cDNA or gDNA that served as material.

Germline loops: CDR1 SNHLY, CDR2 FYNNEI. Losses at the gene ends were 8 bases for V and 4 bases for J; bases not matched to a gene: 6. The CDR3 is made up of 13 amino acids. This table comes from immunoSEQ multiplex PCR, and its TCRdb copy is limited to in-frame clones, with some not included. The sample has tens of thousands of clones, over 85% seen once; the top ten hold 13%. The sample was peripheral blood. The receptor was isolated from an older man with acute or convalescent COVID-19. V is TRBV2 and J is TRBJ2-3; TRBD1 matches at 7 bases. In DNA form, the CDR3 reads TGTGCCAGCTCGCTGCAGGGGGCAGATACGCAGTATTTT. Translated: CASSLQGADTQYF. The full variable domain, completed using reference TRBV2 and TRBJ2-3, is EPEVTQTPSHQVTQMGQEVILRCVPISNHLYFYWYRQILGQKVEFLVSFYNNEISEKSEIFDDQFSVERPDGSNFTLKIRSTKLEDSAMYFCASSLQGADTQYFGPGTRLTVL.